The 20 T cell receptor beta chains reported below all come from one sample, sequenced in a study of regulatory T cells in long-lasting Graves disease. According to the study, TCR beta libraries were built with iRepertoire HTBI primers and CDR3-region Arm-PCR. TCRdb used MiXCR to reprocess the multiplex PCR reads, holding one entry per CDR3 protein. The sample includes 520,000 or so distinct CDR3 sequences, more than 10% seen only once; the top ten take roughly 8.9%. Indicated time point: newly diagnosed GD, antithyroid drugs for less than 3 months. The TCR library used RNA extracted from PBMCs. The data also belong to a second study, concerning T cells in Graves' hyperthyroidism and ophthalmopathy.

The source was peripheral blood mononuclear cells (PBMCs), collected at new diagnosis, from a patient treated with antithyroid drugs. These receptors were obtained from a woman in her twenties or thirties with Graves disease.

J is TRBJ2-2 and V is TRBV28; D is ambiguous. The CDR3 spans 14 residues. Deletions cut 5 bases from V and 9 bases from J, with 16 bases between. Germline values: CDR1 MDHEN, CDR2 SYDVKM. The CDR3 DNA reads as TGTGCCAGCAGTCCCTATAGCCCGACCCGGGAGCTGTTTTTT. Its protein is CASSPYSPTRELFF.

The chain couples TRBV4-1 to TRBJ1-2; no clear D gene. The CDR3 runs to 17 residues. Germline V gene sequence: CDR1 MGHRA, CDR2 YSYEKL. V lost 1 base and J 0 bases, leaving 15 bases between the germline ends. CDR3 nucleotide sequence: TGCGCCAGCAGCCAAGTCGATTTTGGATTTTCTAACTATGGCTACACCTTC. It specifies CASSQVDFGFSNYGYTF.

This clonotype came up many times. The chain uses TRBV19 and TRBJ2-1; 9 bases are a match to TRBD1. V dropped 10 bases and J dropped 6; count of bases not matched to a gene: 10. Germline V lookup: CDR1 LNHDA, CDR2 SQIVND (reference sequence). The CDR3 loop spans 14 amino acids. The CDR3 DNA sequence: TGTGCCACGACGGACAGGGGAAGTATCAATGAGCAGTTCTTC. Translated: CATTDRGSINEQFF.

This clonotype was found many times. Here the CDR3 reads CASTLQGLSSYNEQFF. The CDR3 DNA reads TGTGCCAGCACCTTACAGGGCCTCAGCTCCTACAATGAGCAGTTCTTC. The chain has TRBV27 and TRBJ2-1; possibly TRBD1 for D (6 bases). The germline gives CDR1 MNHEY, CDR2 SMNVEV (reference sequence). Trimming removed 7 bases at V and 0 bases at J, with 16 bases between. The CDR3 covers 16 residues.

This clonotype was counted at least ten times. The rearrangement links TRBV10-3 to TRBJ2-7; D remains ambiguous. Trimming took off 4 bases at V and 0 bases at J, with 25 bases between the two ends. The germline CDR1 and CDR2 sequences are ENHRY and SYGVKD. This CDR3 region has 19 residues. CDR3 DNA sequence: TGTGCCATCAGTGTATTGGACCAACGGTCTCTAAAAATCTCCTACGAGCAGTACTTC. It specifies CAISVLDQRSLKISYEQYF.

This clonotype has at least ten counts. The rearrangement uses TRBV12-5 and TRBJ2-3; tentatively, D is TRBD2 (6 bases). V shed 0 bases and J shed 0 bases, with 13 bases lying between them. The CDR3 contains 17 residues. Germline V lookup: CDR1 LGHNT, CDR2 FRNRAP. Written as DNA, the CDR3 is TGTGCTAGTGGTTTGGTAGGAACGGGGGTAAGCACAGATACGCAGTATTTT. Translated, it gives CASGLVGTGVSTDTQYF.

In this sample, this clonotype turned up many times. V is TRBV2 and J is TRBJ2-7; TRBD2 matches at 10 bases. The CDR3 is 14 amino acids. The ends lost 7 bases at V and 2 bases at J; junction bases unmatched: 5. Germline V gives CDR1 SNHLY, CDR2 FYNNEI. This chain's CDR3 is CASKRTSGTYEQYF. CDR3 sequence (DNA): TGTGCCAGCAAGAGGACTAGCGGTACCTACGAGCAGTACTTC.

V is TRBV15 and J is TRBJ2-7; D possibly corresponds to TRBD1 (6 bases). CDR1 is LNHNV, CDR2 YYDKDF, per germline (reference sequence). The CDR3 is made up of 15 amino acids. V lost 5 bases to trimming and J lost 2 bases, with 16 bases between them. This CDR3 is CATSLKDRGTYEQYF. Here the CDR3 DNA reads TGTGCCACCAGCCTTAAGGACAGAGGGACCTACGAGCAGTACTTC.

Only a few counts were recorded for this clonotype. Sequence at one end of the junction differs from germline and may be a read error. For the CDR3, the DNA is TGCAGTGCTAGAGATAGTGGGACTGGCCATCAGCCCCAGCGTTTT. Protein product: CSARDSGTGHQPQRF. The gene calls are TRBV20-1 and TRBJ1-5; D might be TRBD1 (5 bases). CDR1 is DFQATT, CDR2 SNEGSKA, per germline (reference sequence). The CDR3 sequence is 15 residues long.

At least ten counts were recorded for this clonotype. In nucleotides, the CDR3 is TGTGCCACCAGTGATTATGGAGGTCAGCCCCAGCATTTT. Translated: CATSDYGGQPQHF. The J gene is TRBJ1-5, the V gene TRBV24-1; the D is unclear. Germline V CDR1 and CDR2: KGHDR, SFDVKD. Trimming removed 2 bases from V and 6 bases from J, with 7 bases in between. The CDR3 contains 13 residues.

At least ten counts were recorded for this clonotype. The chain carries TRBV19 and TRBJ1-1; D unresolved. CDR1 is LNHDA, CDR2 SQIVND, per germline (reference sequence). The CDR3 loop spans 16 amino acids. The V and J ends lost 4 bases and 4 bases respectively, with 19 bases between them. The CDR3 reads CASSTPTGTPSTEAFF. The DNA for the CDR3 is TGTGCCAGTAGTACCCCTACGGGCACGCCGAGCACTGAAGCTTTCTTT.

This clonotype showed up many times. J is TRBJ1-1 and V is TRBV7-2; D ambiguous. CDR3 length: 16 residues. V was clipped by 3 bases and J by 1 base, with 15 bases between them. Germline V lookup: CDR1 SGHTA, CDR2 FQGNSA. CDR3 DNA: TGTGCCAGCAGCTTGTCCTACATGGGTGGGAACACTGAAGCTTTCTTT. It specifies CASSLSYMGGNTEAFF.

This clonotype was picked up many times. The CDR3 here is CASSSGWTGGNNQPQHF. The CDR3 DNA is TGTGCCAGCAGTTCTGGGTGGACAGGGGGCAACAATCAGCCCCAGCATTTT. This chain links TRBV28 with TRBJ1-5, with 11 positions matching TRBD1. The trim removed 4 bases at V and 3 bases at J, leaving 8 bases unmatched. Germline V gene sequence: CDR1 MDHEN, CDR2 SYDVKM. There are 17 residues in the CDR3. Using reference TRBV28 and TRBJ1-5 for the parts outside the CDR3, the full variable domain is DVKVTQSSRYLVKRTGEKVFLECVQDMDHENMFWYRQDPGLGLRLIYFSYDVKMKEKGDIPEGYSVSREKKERFSLILESASTNQTSMYLCASSSGWTGGNNQPQHFGDGTRLSIL.

In this sample, this clonotype turned up many times. The chain combines TRBV3-1 with TRBJ2-2; tentatively, D is TRBD1 (5 bases). Germline CDR1 and CDR2: LGHDT and YNNKEL (reference sequence). The CDR3 totals 13 residues. The V end lost 0 bases, the J end lost 7 bases, and 6 bases lay between the germline ends. The chain's CDR3 is CASSQDTGGELFF. CDR3 bases: TGTGCCAGCAGCCAAGATACAGGCGGGGAGCTGTTTTTT. The variable domain in full, with the rest retrieved from reference TRBV3-1 and TRBJ2-2, is DTAVSQTPKYLVTQMGNDKSIKCEQNLGHDTMYWYKQDSKKFLKIMFSYNNKELIINETVPNRFSPKSPDKAHLNLHINSLELGDSAVYFCASSQDTGGELFFGEGSRLTVL.

CDR3 protein: CASSPASLSNQPQHF. As DNA, the CDR3 is TGTGCCAGCTCACCCGCCAGCCTTAGCAATCAGCCCCAGCATTTT. The chain has TRBV18 and TRBJ1-5; D call uncertain. The V end was cut by 3 bases, the J end by 0 bases, with 9 bases between. This CDR3 spans 15 amino acids. Germline V gene lookup returns CDR1 KGHSH and CDR2 LQKENI.

The chain combines TRBV5-4 with TRBJ2-3; TRBD1 is a possible D gene (6 bases). Germline values: CDR1 SGHNT, CDR2 YYREEE (reference sequence). CDR3 length: 14 amino acids. V lost 4 bases and J lost 1, with 10 bases in between. The CDR3: CASSTRQGTDTQYF. The CDR3, as DNA: TGTGCCAGCAGCACACGACAGGGCACAGATACGCAGTATTTT.

The V call is TRBV6-2 or TRBV6-3, the J call TRBJ2-5, with TRBD2 matching 10 bases. This CDR3 is built from 12 residues. Germline CDR1 MNHEY, CDR2 SVGEGT. V was pared by 7 bases and J by 7 bases, with 3 bases of the junction left unmatched. Here the CDR3 reads CASTSGSGTQYF. CDR3 sequence (DNA): TGTGCCAGCACTAGCGGGAGCGGGACCCAGTACTTC.

Many counts were recorded for this clonotype. This rearrangement joins TRBV30 to TRBJ2-7; 11 positions agree with TRBD2. This CDR3 spans 16 amino acids. CDR1 GTSNPN and CDR2 SVGIG come from the germline V gene (reference sequence). J was trimmed by 3 bases and V by 3 bases; bases with no gene match: 10. Written as DNA, the CDR3 is TGTGCCTGGAGCGATTACGGACTAGCGGGTCGCTACGAGCAGTACTTC. Protein sequence: CAWSDYGLAGRYEQYF.

This clonotype was detected ten times or more. V gene TRBV6-5 combines with J gene TRBJ2-1; TRBD1 matches 10 bases. Germline CDR1 MNHEY, CDR2 SVGAGI. CDR3 length: 15 amino acids. V trimming: 1 base; J trimming: 9 bases; junction bases outside the gene matches: 6. DNA of the CDR3: TGTGCCAGCAGTTACTTGGGACAGGGGTCGGGTGAGCAGTTCTTC. This gives the protein CASSYLGQGSGEQFF.

This clonotype was seen a handful of times. This chain links TRBV7-9 with TRBJ1-5; D is uncertain. The CDR3 totals 15 residues. Trimming stripped 1 base from V and 1 base from J, with 8 bases between. Germline V gene data show CDR1 as SEHNR and CDR2 as FQNEAQ (reference sequence). The CDR3 sequence is CASSLVGGSNQPQHF. The DNA of the CDR3 is TGTGCCAGCAGCTTAGTCGGTGGGAGCAATCAGCCCCAGCATTTT.